This T cell receptor beta chain was documented in a study of T-cell memory formation after mild COVID-19. The sample holds a few counts of this clonotype. Its antigen is as yet unknown. Study-level findings and limits: Some responding clones appeared in pre-infection memory, suggesting cross-reactive memory joined. Second-wave clones that peaked on day 37 lacked confirmed SARS-CoV-2 specificity. CD4+ contracting clones were mainly CM and EM; CD8+ ones, EMRA.

The CDR3 consists of 16 residues. V dropped 3 bases and J dropped 6; count of bases not matched to a gene: 12. Libraries for TCRalpha and TCRbeta carried sample barcodes and unique molecular identifiers via 5'RACE. TCRdb passed the 5' RACE reads through MiXCR, listing each CDR3 protein once. The table shows 350,000 to 500,000 distinct CDR3 sequences, with 15% to 20% occurring only once. The chain couples TRBV12-3 or TRBV12-4 to TRBJ1-2, with 8 bases matching TRBD1. Sequencing was performed on PBMCs or a T cell subset sorted from them (not recorded which). The TCR originated in an adult woman who had mild COVID-19 (a few samples of this study predate the infection). Cell type and time point are not known. The chain's CDR3 is CASSFPDRVYLDGYTF. CDR3 nucleotides: TGTGCCAGCAGTTTCCCGGACAGGGTTTATTTGGATGGCTACACCTTC.